The next 29 T cell receptor beta chains were all read from a single sample in a study of shared clonotypes between healthy human individuals. Clones were sequenced by immunoSEQ multiplex PCR, and TCRdb holds only the in-frame ones, with some missing. The data show some 1 million clones, 75% seen once. The sequencing input was memory CD4+ T cells sorted from blood. Subset reported: CD45RA-negative fraction. These receptors were taken from a man younger than 30 in good health.

This clone was found many times. The V gene is TRBV30, the J gene TRBJ1-2, with D tentatively TRBD1 (6 bases). The CDR3 runs 13 residues. The germline V gene has CDR1 GTSNPN and CDR2 SVGIG (reference sequence). V lost 5 bases to trimming and J lost 2 bases, with 12 bases between them. CDR3 sequence (DNA): TGTGCCTGGGCTGACAGGCGCAACTATGGCTACACCTTC. As protein: CAWADRRNYGYTF. Variable domain in full (rest from reference TRBV30 and TRBJ1-2): SQTIHQWPATLVQPVGSPLSLECTVEGTSNPNLYWYRQAAGRGLQLLFYSVGIGQISSEVPQNLSASRPQDRQFILSSKKLLLSDSGFYLCAWADRRNYGYTFGSGTRLTVV.

This chain uses TRBV11-2 with TRBJ1-1; 8 bases are a match to TRBD1. From germline, CDR1 is SGHAT and CDR2 FQNNGV. The ends lost 5 bases at V and 0 bases at J; junction bases unmatched: 5. The CDR3 spans 15 residues. CDR3 amino acids: CASSKVGQVNTEAFF. The CDR3 region has the DNA TGTGCCAGCAGCAAAGTGGGACAGGTGAACACTGAAGCTTTCTTT. The full variable domain, rest sourced from reference TRBV11-2 and TRBJ1-1, is EAGVAQSPRYKIIEKRQSVAFWCNPISGHATLYWYQQILGQGPKLLIQFQNNGVVDDSQLPKDRFSAERLKGVDSTLKIQPAKLEDSAVYLCASSKVGQVNTEAFFGQGTRLTVV.

CDR3 coding DNA: TGCAGCGGGACAGCACGGGGACAGCTAAACACTGAAGCTTTCTTT. Translating gives CSGTARGQLNTEAFF. V usage is TRBV29-1 and J usage is TRBJ1-1; 7 bases are a match to TRBD1. J gave up 2 bases and V 7 bases, and 13 bases lay outside the gene matches. Germline CDR1 reads SQVTM; CDR2 reads ANQGSEA. This CDR3 comprises 15 residues.

The chain is built from TRBV4-3 and TRBJ1-6, with D possibly being TRBD1 (6 bases). Germline V gene data show CDR1 as LGHNA and CDR2 as YSLEER. The CDR3 contains 16 residues. Trimming left V 4 bases short and J 3 bases short, with 13 bases between. CDR3: CASSLSPGDYNSPLHF. The CDR3 bases are TGCGCCAGCAGCCTCTCACCAGGGGACTATAATTCACCCCTCCACTTT.

In its sample, this clone was seen a few times. This chain links TRBV30 with TRBJ1-1; tentatively, D is TRBD1 (5 bases). The CDR3 loop spans 11 amino acids. The germline V gene has CDR1 GTSNPN and CDR2 SVGIG (reference sequence). Trimming shortened V by 5 bases and J by 4 bases, and 8 bases separated the two germline ends. This CDR3 reads CAWVRVTEAFF. The CDR3 bases are TGTGCCTGGGTCAGGGTCACTGAAGCTTTCTTT.

The chain links TRBV7-3 to TRBJ2-7, with D possibly matching TRBD1 (6 bases). Germline values: CDR1 SGHTA, CDR2 FQGTGA. V lost 4 bases, J lost 7 bases, and 17 bases lay in between. This CDR3 is 14 amino acids long. The chain's CDR3 is CASSSTGNSKEQYF. The CDR3 nucleotides read TGTGCCAGCAGCTCGACAGGCAATTCAAAAGAGCAGTACTTC.

The rearrangement links TRBV30 to TRBJ2-7, with a weak D call TRBD1 (6 bases). CDR1 is GTSNPN, CDR2 SVGIG, per germline (reference sequence). The CDR3 contains 14 residues. V was shortened by 5 bases and J by 5 bases, with 19 bases between the two germline ends. CDR3 amino acids: CAWRVTGRGDEQYF. CDR3 in DNA: TGTGCCTGGCGGGTTACAGGGCGTGGGGACGAGCAGTACTTC.

For the CDR3, the DNA is TGTGCCAGCAGTACAGGTCCTAGCAATCAGCCCCAGCATTTT. This codes for CASSTGPSNQPQHF. The chain employs TRBV28 and TRBJ1-5; maybe TRBD1 (5 bases). The V and J ends lost 5 bases and 0 bases respectively, with 8 bases between them. The CDR3 totals 14 residues. The germline V gene encodes CDR1 MDHEN and CDR2 SYDVKM.

The CDR3 reads CASSSDRWAGETQYF. In DNA, the CDR3 is TGCGCCAGCAGCTCGGACAGGTGGGCGGGAGAGACCCAGTACTTC. The chain links TRBV5-1 to TRBJ2-5; 7 nucleotides match TRBD1. Per germline, CDR1 SGHRS and CDR2 YFSETQ. The length of the CDR3 is 15 residues. The V and J ends lost 3 bases and 4 bases, in that order; junction bases with no gene match: 9.

The rearrangement uses TRBV6-1 and TRBJ1-3; a possible D gene is TRBD1 (6 bases). Trimming shortened V by 2 bases and J by 2 bases, and 7 bases separated the two germline ends. Germline V gene sequence: CDR1 MNHNS, CDR2 SASEGT. CDR3 length: 14 amino acids. The DNA for the CDR3 is TGTGCCAGCAGTGAAAGGGGGGCTGGAAACACCATATATTTT. Encoded protein: CASSERGAGNTIYF.

The chain has TRBV5-6 and TRBJ2-1; 13 nucleotides match TRBD2. The V segment lost 4 bases and the J segment 3 bases; nucleotides outside the gene matches: 13. CDR3 length: 19 residues. Germline assignment: CDR1 SGHDT and CDR2 YYEEEE. The CDR3 here is CASSRLPGLAGKNYNEQFF. CDR3 in DNA: TGTGCCAGCAGCCGACTCCCGGGACTAGCGGGAAAAAACTACAATGAGCAGTTCTTC.

The CDR3 loop reads CASSLTSGGNTGELFF. In nucleotides, the CDR3 is TGTGCCAGCAGCTTGACTAGCGGGGGGAACACCGGGGAGCTGTTTTTT. This chain connects TRBV11-2 to TRBJ2-2; the match to TRBD2 covers 12 bases. The CDR3 has 16 amino acids. CDR1 is SGHAT and CDR2 is FQNNGV in the germline V gene. Losses at the gene ends were 3 bases for V and 1 base for J; bases not matched to a gene: 0.

The chain couples TRBV28 to TRBJ1-2; TRBD1 is a possible D gene (5 bases). The germline CDR1 and CDR2 sequences are MDHEN and SYDVKM. This CDR3 region has 12 residues. Trimming took 3 bases from V and 8 from J, leaving 10 bases between them. The DNA for the CDR3 is TGTGCCAGCAGTTTGGTGGGGGAAGGCTACACCTTC. It is translated as CASSLVGEGYTF.

The chain recombines TRBV28 with TRBJ2-2, with D possibly matching TRBD1 (6 bases). V lost 7 bases, J lost 6 bases, and 18 bases lay in between. The germline V gene has CDR1 MDHEN and CDR2 SYDVKM. CDR3 length: 15 amino acids. In nucleotides, the CDR3 is TGTGCCAGCACCAAGAGGGGGTACCGGGCCGGGGAGCTGTTTTTT. Protein sequence: CASTKRGYRAGELFF.

The chain joins TRBV5-8 to TRBJ2-5; the match to TRBD1 covers 7 bases. The CDR3 is 14 residues long. The germline V gene has CDR1 SGHTS and CDR2 YDEGEE. V lost 4 bases and J lost 4; bases outside the gene matches: 7. In DNA form, the CDR3 reads TGTGCCAGCAGCCTTACAGGGGTATCAGAGACCCAGTACTTC. It encodes CASSLTGVSETQYF.

The DNA for the CDR3 is TGTGCCAGCAGTTACTCTCGGCTACAGAACACCGGGGAGCTGTTTTTT. Protein sequence: CASSYSRLQNTGELFF. J is TRBJ2-2 and V is TRBV6-6; D not resolved. There are 16 residues in the CDR3. V dropped 0 bases and J dropped 1 base, with 9 bases sitting between them. Germline loops: CDR1 MNHNY, CDR2 SVGAGI (reference sequence).

This clone has a handful of counts. DNA for the CDR3: TGTGCCAGCAGCTTAGATCCCCCAGCGGGAGTTAAAGATACGCAGTATTTT. It encodes CASSLDPPAGVKDTQYF. The chain uses TRBV11-2 and TRBJ2-3, with 8 bases lining up with TRBD2. Germline CDR1 is SGHAT and CDR2 is FQNNGV. This CDR3 is built from 17 residues. Losses at the gene ends were 0 bases for V and 5 bases for J; bases not matched to a gene: 10.

This clone was counted between two and nine times. This specimen includes other DNA sequences encoding the same CDR3. This chain connects TRBV18 to TRBJ1-1; D gene uncertain. V gave up 3 bases and J gave up 2 bases, with 7 bases separating them. Germline V gene lookup returns CDR1 KGHSH and CDR2 LQKENI. CDR3 length equals 13 residues. For the CDR3, the DNA is TGTGCCAGCTCACCTGGGTCCAACACTGAAGCTTTCTTT. Translating gives CASSPGSNTEAFF.

Remarks on this clone: This sample includes further DNA sequences coding for the same CDR3. The chain couples TRBV7-9 to TRBJ2-5; D call uncertain. The J call may be wrong; the DNA end is better matched by TRBJ2-7. Germline V lookup: CDR1 SEHNR, CDR2 FQNEAQ (reference sequence). This CDR3 is built from 13 residues. CDR3 bases: TGTGCCAGCAGCTTAGTTTGGAGCTACGAGCAGTACTTC. It specifies CASSLVWSYEQYF.

V is TRBV27 and J is TRBJ1-6; 7 nucleotides align to TRBD1. The germline V gene has CDR1 MNHEY and CDR2 SMNVEV (reference sequence). With V trimmed by 6 bases and J by 0 bases, 11 bases remained unmatched. CDR3 size: 18 residues. The CDR3 DNA sequence: TGTGCCAGCAGGCCAGATAAGACAGGGAGCTCCTATAATTCACCCCTCCACTTT. It encodes CASRPDKTGSSYNSPLHF.

The chain has TRBV10-3 and TRBJ2-3; possible D gene TRBD2, 6 bases. Trimming shortened V by 10 bases and J by 3 bases, and 20 bases separated the two germline ends. Germline V lookup: CDR1 ENHRY, CDR2 SYGVKD. This CDR3 has 15 amino acids. The CDR3 protein is CATELGLSYTDTQYF. CDR3 bases: TGTGCCACCGAACTGGGACTCTCCTATACAGATACGCAGTATTTT.

The chain recombines TRBV4-1 with TRBJ2-1; the match to TRBD2 covers 10 bases. CDR3 length: 16 amino acids. The ends lost 4 bases at V and 6 bases at J; junction bases unmatched: 9. Germline-derived CDR1 and CDR2 are MGHRA and YSYEKL. The CDR3 reads CASSPAGGLRSNEQFF. The CDR3 region has the DNA TGCGCCAGCAGCCCAGCGGGGGGGCTTCGCAGCAATGAGCAGTTCTTC.

This clone was seen a few times. The V and J genes are TRBV6-1 and TRBJ1-2; 12 bases are a match to TRBD1. Unmatched junction bases numbered 11, after V lost 4 bases and J lost 8 bases. The CDR3 contains 16 residues. Germline V gene data show CDR1 as MNHNS and CDR2 as SASEGT. The CDR3 nucleotides are TGTGCCAGCAGTGCTGACCGGGACAGGGGGCCCGGGGGCTACACCTTC. Translated: CASSADRDRGPGGYTF.

This clone was detected only once. It may be a read error: a sequence one base away is much more abundant. The sample has other DNA sequences that encode this CDR3 too. The chain employs TRBV5-6 and TRBJ2-7, with D possibly TRBD1 on 5 matching bases. V was clipped by 0 bases and J by 4 bases, with 5 bases between them. The CDR3 is made up of 12 amino acids. Germline V CDR1 and CDR2: SGHDT, YYEEEE. CDR3 residues: CASSLEGYEQYF. DNA for the CDR3: TGTGCCAGCAGCTTGGAGGGGTACGAGCAGTACTTC. The full variable domain, with the rest looked up from reference TRBV5-6 and TRBJ2-7, is DAGVTQSPTHLIKTRGQQVTLRCSPKSGHDTVSWYQQALGQGPQFIFQYYEEEERQRGNFPDRFSGHQFPNYSSELNVNALLLGDSALYLCASSLEGYEQYFGPGTRLTVT.

V usage is TRBV6-5 and J usage is TRBJ1-6, with D uncertain. Per germline, CDR1 MNHEY and CDR2 SVGAGI. This CDR3 comprises 13 residues. V lost 5 bases and J 6 bases, leaving 8 bases between the germline ends. In DNA, the CDR3 is TGTGCCAGCAGTAAAGTTCGTAATTCACCCCTCCACTTT. Its protein is CASSKVRNSPLHF.

A few counts support this clone. V is TRBV9 and J is TRBJ1-5; weak D call: TRBD1 (6 bases). V was shortened by 4 bases and J by 4 bases, with 12 bases between the two germline ends. Germline assignment: CDR1 SGDLS and CDR2 YYNGEE. CDR3 size: 14 residues. The CDR3 loop reads CASSPQDSNQPQHF. The CDR3 nucleotides read TGTGCCAGCAGCCCACAGGACAGTAATCAGCCCCAGCATTTT.

The chain is built from TRBV5-1 and TRBJ1-1; tentative D call: TRBD1 (6 bases). Trimming left V 2 bases short and J 0 bases short, with 14 bases between. The CDR3 sequence is 16 residues long. CDR1 is SGHRS and CDR2 is YFSETQ in the germline V gene. CDR3: CASSLAPAGVNTEAFF. In DNA, the CDR3 is TGCGCCAGCAGCTTAGCCCCGGCAGGGGTGAACACTGAAGCTTTCTTT.

The gene calls are TRBV5-4 and TRBJ2-1; D perhaps matches TRBD1 (6 bases). CDR1 and CDR2 (germline): SGHNT, YYREEE (reference sequence). This CDR3 comprises 16 residues. V was trimmed by 1 base and J by 9 bases, leaving 20 bases between them. CDR3 protein: CASSLSQGTIGGEQFF. CDR3 coding DNA: TGTGCCAGCAGCTTGAGTCAGGGGACCATTGGGGGTGAGCAGTTCTTC.

The chain employs TRBV7-9 and TRBJ1-5; 9 bases agree with TRBD1. The germline V gene encodes CDR1 SEHNR and CDR2 FQNEAQ (reference sequence). This CDR3 contains 18 residues. J lost 0 bases, V lost 7 bases, and 13 bases had no gene match. The CDR3 DNA follows: TGTGCCAGCAACGTCTCGGGGGACAGGGCGTATAGCAATCAGCCCCAGCATTTT. Translating gives CASNVSGDRAYSNQPQHF.